These 20 T cell receptor beta chains were sequenced from one sample in a study of cytomegalovirus exposure and HLA in healthy donors. The study ran its PCR with 60 Vbeta and 13 Jbeta primers. The method was immunoSEQ multiplex PCR; TCRdb's version includes in-frame clones alone and lacks a portion of them. The table records about 160,000 clones, less than 90% of them present only once. The sample consisted of PBMCs. The source is a boy aged 2 to 10 in good health and CMV-seronegative.

V usage is TRBV11-2 and J usage is TRBJ2-7; the D gene is possibly TRBD1 (6 bases). This CDR3 has 13 amino acids. Trimming stripped 3 bases from V and 1 base from J, with 7 bases between. The germline gives CDR1 SGHAT, CDR2 FQNNGV. CDR3 coding DNA: TGTGCCAGCAGCTTGGGGGCTTCCTACGAGCAGTACTTC. This gives the protein CASSLGASYEQYF.

The rearrangement links TRBV19 to TRBJ1-5, with 11 bases that match TRBD1. Germline assignment: CDR1 LNHDA and CDR2 SQIVND (reference sequence). The CDR3 consists of 15 residues. V was clipped by 3 bases and J by 5 bases; unmatched bases: 3. DNA for the CDR3: TGTGCCAGTAGTATGGACAGGGGGCGCGATCAGCCCCAGCATTTT. This translates into CASSMDRGRDQPQHF.

The chain joins TRBV7-2 to TRBJ2-7, with 10 positions matching TRBD2. CDR3 size: 16 residues. J gave up 9 bases and V 2 bases, and 13 bases lay outside the gene matches. Germline lookup yields CDR1 SGHTA and CDR2 FQGNSA. The CDR3 DNA reads as TGTGCCAGCAGCTTATCTCAAACGGGACTAGCGTTAGGGCAGTACTTC. It codes for CASSLSQTGLALGQYF. Supplemented by reference TRBV7-2 and TRBJ2-7, the full variable domain reads GAGVSQSPSNKVTEKGKDVELRCDPISGHTALYWYRQSLGQGLEFLIYFQGNSAPDKSGLPSDRFSAERTGGSVSTLTIQRTQQEDSAVYLCASSLSQTGLALGQYFGPGTRLTVT.

Comment on this clone: Other DNA sequences of this sample code for an identical CDR3. The chain has TRBV11-3 and TRBJ2-3; TRBD2 matches at 12 bases. From germline, CDR1 is SGHNT and CDR2 YENEEA. This CDR3 contains 16 residues. The ends lost 1 base at V and 1 base at J; junction bases unmatched: 0. The DNA for the CDR3 is TGTGCCAGCAGCTTAGGACTAGCGGGAGGCACAGATACGCAGTATTTT. Translated: CASSLGLAGGTDTQYF. The full variable domain, rest sourced from reference TRBV11-3 and TRBJ2-3, is EAGVVQSPRYKIIEKKQPVAFWCNPISGHNTLYWYLQNLGQGPELLIRYENEEAVDDSQLPKDRFSAERLKGVDSTLKIQPAELGDSAVYLCASSLGLAGGTDTQYFGPGTRLTVL.

The chain recombines TRBV18 with TRBJ2-2; the D is unclear. The germline V gene has CDR1 KGHSH and CDR2 LQKENI. Trimming shortened V by 6 bases and J by 4 bases, and 6 bases separated the two germline ends. The CDR3 is made up of 12 amino acids. CDR3 DNA sequence: TGTGCCAGCTCGGCCAGCACCGGGGAGCTGTTTTTT. The encoded protein is CASSASTGELFF.

As regards this clone: Other DNA sequences of this sample code for an identical CDR3. This rearrangement joins TRBV10-3 to TRBJ2-1, with D perhaps matching TRBD2 (6 bases). V gave up 11 bases and J gave up 7 bases, with 12 bases separating them. The CDR3 has 11 residues. Germline V gene sequence: CDR1 ENHRY, CDR2 SYGVKD. This chain's CDR3 is CASLGGNEQFF. Here the CDR3 DNA reads TGTGCCTCCTTGGGGGGAAATGAGCAGTTCTTC.

The CDR3 reads CASSLVRGSSEAFF. The DNA of the CDR3 is TGTGCCAGCAGCTTGGTCAGGGGATCATCTGAAGCTTTCTTT. The chain uses TRBV5-4 and TRBJ1-1, with a possible D match to TRBD1 (6 bases). Trimming took 0 bases from V and 6 from J, leaving 12 bases between them. The CDR3 is made up of 14 amino acids. CDR1 and CDR2 from the germline V gene are SGHNT and YYREEE (reference sequence).

This sequence joins TRBV10-3 and TRBJ2-1; 8 nucleotides agree with TRBD2. CDR1 and CDR2 from the germline V gene are ENHRY and SYGVKD. This CDR3 is 16 amino acids long. V trimming: 6 bases; J trimming: 0 bases; junction bases outside the gene matches: 7. CDR3 sequence: CAIRGLSGSSYNEQFF. CDR3 coding DNA: TGTGCCATCAGGGGACTAAGCGGGAGCTCCTACAATGAGCAGTTCTTC.

The V and J genes are TRBV13 and TRBJ2-2; TRBD2 aligns across 10 bases. Germline trimming cut 5 bases from V and 5 bases from J; bases unmatched to any gene: 11. Germline loops: CDR1 PRHDT, CDR2 FYEKMQ (reference sequence). The CDR3 extends over 17 amino acids. CDR3 amino acids: CASSQSESGRVTGELFF. CDR3 nucleotide sequence: TGTGCCAGCAGCCAATCCGAAAGCGGGAGGGTTACCGGGGAGCTGTTTTTT. The full variable domain, with the rest looked up from reference TRBV13 and TRBJ2-2, is AAGVIQSPRHLIKEKRETATLKCYPIPRHDTVYWYQQGPGQDPQFLISFYEKMQSDKGSIPDRFSAQQFSDYHSELNMSSLELGDSALYFCASSQSESGRVTGELFFGEGSRLTVL.

The chain couples TRBV5-1 to TRBJ1-2; 7 nucleotides agree with TRBD1. Germline V gene sequence: CDR1 SGHRS, CDR2 YFSETQ. The CDR3 has 14 amino acids. Trimming at V came to 4 bases and at J to 1 base, leaving 4 bases not matched to a gene. As DNA, the CDR3 is TGCGCCAGCAGCCCCCGGGACAGTAACTATGGCTACACCTTC. Residues: CASSPRDSNYGYTF.

This chain joins TRBV6-6 and TRBJ1-2; 8 nucleotides match TRBD1. CDR3 length: 15 residues. After removal of 4 bases from V and 2 bases from J, the junction contained 6 bases not matched to a gene. Per germline, CDR1 MNHNY and CDR2 SVGAGI (reference sequence). DNA of the CDR3: TGTGCCAGCAGTTCGTACAGGGGGACAAACTATGGCTACACCTTC. Translated: CASSSYRGTNYGYTF.

The chain links TRBV13 to TRBJ2-3, with 11 bases lining up with TRBD2. Germline assignment: CDR1 PRHDT and CDR2 FYEKMQ (reference sequence). This CDR3 has 16 residues. The J segment lost 0 bases and the V segment lost 5 bases, leaving 4 bases of the junction unmatched. The CDR3 nucleotides are TGTGCCAGCAGCCCGAGACTAGCGGGGAGCACAGATACGCAGTATTTT. Translating gives CASSPRLAGSTDTQYF.

The J gene is TRBJ2-5, the V gene TRBV19; 10 nucleotides agree with TRBD1. V was clipped by 4 bases and J by 5 bases; unmatched bases: 10. The CDR3 is 16 amino acids. Germline V gives CDR1 LNHDA, CDR2 SQIVND (reference sequence). The CDR3 reads CASSTPPGQGMETQYF. The CDR3 nucleotides read TGTGCCAGTAGTACCCCTCCGGGACAGGGGATGGAGACCCAGTACTTC.

The CDR3, as DNA: TGTGCCATCTCGAGCGGGACAGGGTTCGAGCAGTACTTC. It translates to CAISSGTGFEQYF. This sequence joins TRBV19 and TRBJ2-7, with 9 bases identical to TRBD1. Trimming took 10 bases from V and 6 from J; bases not matched to a gene: 10. The V gene's germline CDR1 is LNHDA and CDR2 SQIVND (reference sequence). The CDR3 is made up of 13 amino acids.

Points on this clone: Other DNA sequences from this sample encode an identical CDR3 as well. This rearrangement joins TRBV28 to TRBJ1-1; D unclear. The CDR3 loop spans 12 amino acids. The ends were cut back, 2 bases at V and 5 bases at J, with 6 bases in the middle. Looked up from germline, CDR1 is MDHEN and CDR2 is SYDVKM. CDR3 sequence (DNA): TGTGCCAGCAGTTTACGAGGGACTGAAGCTTTCTTT. Protein: CASSLRGTEAFF.

The gene calls are TRBV5-4 and TRBJ2-7; D gene uncertain. The germline V and J ends were trimmed by 0 bases and 3 bases, with 10 bases remaining between them. The CDR3 length is 14 residues. Germline CDR1 SGHNT, CDR2 YYREEE (reference sequence). The CDR3 DNA follows: TGTGCCAGCAGCTTGGAAAGGAGATACTACGAGCAGTACTTC. Translation gives CASSLERRYYEQYF.

The genes are TRBV5-1 and TRBJ1-2; 12 bases agree with TRBD1. Losses at the gene ends were 4 bases for V and 5 bases for J; bases not matched to a gene: 6. The CDR3 is 15 residues long. Per germline, CDR1 SGHRS and CDR2 YFSETQ. The CDR3 coding sequence is TGCGCCAGCAGCGAGGGGACAGGGGGCGGGTATGGCTACACCTTC. Protein product: CASSEGTGGGYGYTF.

The chain has TRBV7-9 and TRBJ2-5; 7 nucleotides line up with TRBD1. J gave up 5 bases and V 3 bases, and 6 bases lay outside the gene matches. CDR3 length: 14 amino acids. Germline V gives CDR1 SEHNR, CDR2 FQNEAQ (reference sequence). CDR3 sequence reads: CASSFEGARETQYF. The CDR3 DNA reads TGTGCCAGCAGCTTCGAGGGGGCGAGGGAGACCCAGTACTTC.

This clone was seen only a few times. The rearrangement joins TRBV10-1 to TRBJ2-7, with 10 bases matching TRBD2. V lost 4 bases, J lost 3 bases, and 6 bases stayed unmatched. This CDR3 spans 15 amino acids. The V gene's germline CDR1 is WNHNN and CDR2 SYGVQD (reference sequence). CDR3 in DNA: TGCGCCAGCAGTGGTCTAGCGGGAGTGAACTACGAGCAGTACTTC. It yields the protein CASSGLAGVNYEQYF.

The V gene is TRBV23-1, the J gene TRBJ1-5, with D perhaps TRBD1 (6 bases). TRBV23-1 is labeled an ORF, and its function is uncertain. The CDR3 has 15 residues. V lost 2 bases and J lost 7, with 15 bases in between. This chain's CDR3 is CASSQGSRGAQPQHF. As DNA, the CDR3 is TGCGCCAGCAGTCAAGGGAGCAGGGGCGCACAGCCCCAGCATTTT.